The 14 T cell receptor beta chains in this list originate from one sample, sequenced in a study of blood T cells in healthy people across ages. Sample-barcoded 5' priming and a J-beta primer mix drove a second PCR of roughly 7 to 11 cycles. One entry per CDR3 protein results from TCRdb running MiXCR on the 5' RACE reads. This sample yields about 930,000 distinct CDR3 sequences, of which around 29% are seen a single time; about 9.4% belongs to the top ten. This same sample was also part of a study on T cells of mothers and their children.

Sequencing was carried out using blood. The receptors derive from a woman aged 40 to 50 in good health.

The chain combines TRBV7-2 with TRBJ1-2; no clear D. This CDR3 comprises 14 residues. From germline, CDR1 is SGHTA and CDR2 FQGNSA. Trimming removed 1 base at V and 7 bases at J, with 13 bases between. The CDR3, as DNA: TGTGCCAGCAGCTTAGTCTCGGAATTGGGTGGCTACACCTTC. Encoded protein: CASSLVSELGGYTF.

This clonotype came up many times. The V call is TRBV20-1, the J call TRBJ2-5, with TRBD2 matching over 14 bases. Germline CDR1 is DFQATT and CDR2 is SNEGSKA (reference sequence). V lost 1 base to trimming and J lost 11 bases; unmatched junction nucleotides: 6. The CDR3 totals 14 residues. The CDR3 sequence is CSARGLAGGPEQYF. CDR3 coding DNA: TGCAGTGCTAGAGGACTAGCGGGGGGGCCTGAGCAGTACTTC.

The chain has TRBV10-3 and TRBJ2-4; perhaps TRBD1 as D (5 bases). Germline V CDR1 and CDR2: ENHRY, SYGVKD. V was shortened by 3 bases and J by 7 bases, with 13 bases between the two germline ends. This CDR3 contains 14 residues. The CDR3 nucleotides are TGTGCCATCAGTGAAAGGGGTTCATATAACATTCAGTACTTC. Translation gives CAISERGSYNIQYF.

This clonotype was observed at least ten times. The J gene is TRBJ1-2, the V gene TRBV7-2, with D hard to call. Trimming took 7 bases from V and 1 from J, leaving 10 bases between them. CDR1 SGHTA and CDR2 FQGNSA come from the germline V gene. This CDR3 contains 13 residues. CDR3 DNA: TGTGCCAGCACCGACGGTTTTAACTATGGCTACACCTTC. Translated, it gives CASTDGFNYGYTF.

This clonotype was observed a few times. The chain recombines TRBV15 with TRBJ2-7; 12 bases align to TRBD1. With V trimmed by 1 base and J by 6 bases, 4 bases remained unmatched. The CDR3 extends over 15 amino acids. Per the germline V gene, CDR1 is LNHNV and CDR2 is YYDKDF (reference sequence). Written as DNA, the CDR3 is TGTGCCACCAGCAGAGGAGGGACAGGGGGCTCCGAGCAGTACTTC. Its protein product is CATSRGGTGGSEQYF.

This chain joins TRBV18 and TRBJ1-4, with TRBD1 matching over 10 bases. Trimming cost V 2 bases and J 11 bases; bases outside gene matches: 5. CDR1 is KGHSH, CDR2 LQKENI, per germline. This CDR3 contains 14 residues. The CDR3 sequence is CASSPSDRGRKLFF. In nucleotides, the CDR3 is TGTGCCAGCTCACCAAGCGACAGGGGGCGTAAACTGTTTTTT.

Of note for this clonotype: Just one base apart from a much larger clone, this may be a read error. The J gene is TRBJ1-2, the V gene TRBV18, with D perhaps TRBD1 (5 bases). The CDR3 contains 13 residues. Germline CDR1 and CDR2: KGHSH and LQKENI. In DNA form, the CDR3 reads TGTGCCGGCTCCCTGGGACCGCTCTATGGCTACACCTTC. Translating gives CAGSLGPLYGYTF.

This clonotype showed up many times. This sequence joins TRBV20-1 and TRBJ2-5; 13 nucleotides match TRBD2. CDR1 is DFQATT, CDR2 SNEGSKA, per germline (reference sequence). Trimming at V came to 5 bases and at J to 0 bases, leaving 6 bases not matched to a gene. The CDR3 is made up of 16 amino acids. The CDR3: CSAEAGLAGYQETQYF. The CDR3 DNA reads TGCAGTGCTGAGGCGGGACTAGCGGGGTACCAAGAGACCCAGTACTTC.

The chain recombines TRBV5-1 with TRBJ2-7; 10 nucleotides agree with TRBD1. V gave up 4 bases and J gave up 4 bases; unmatched junction bases: 5. Germline V gene lookup returns CDR1 SGHRS and CDR2 YFSETQ. The CDR3 has 14 residues. CDR3 in amino acids: CASSSEGQGYEQYF. The CDR3 nucleotides read TGCGCCAGCAGCAGCGAGGGACAGGGGTACGAGCAGTACTTC.

This chain uses TRBV5-6 with TRBJ2-3; perhaps D is TRBD1 or TRBD2 (6 bases each). The V end lost 0 bases, the J end lost 2 bases, and 16 bases lay between the germline ends. CDR3 length: 17 amino acids. Germline CDR1 and CDR2: SGHDT and YYEEEE. CDR3 sequence: CASSLGVGGPYTDTQYF. The CDR3 coding sequence is TGTGCCAGCAGCTTGGGGGTCGGGGGCCCTTACACAGATACGCAGTATTTT.

On this clonotype itself: An end of the junction differs from the germline gene, which may be a read error. This chain links TRBV19 with TRBJ1-2, with a tentative D call TRBD1 (5 bases). The germline V gene has CDR1 LNHDA and CDR2 SQIVND (reference sequence). This CDR3 has 12 residues. Here the CDR3 DNA reads TGTGCCGGTAGTATAGAGGGGAGAGGCTACACCTTC. Translated, it gives CAGSIEGRGYTF. Full variable domain (outside the CDR3, taken from reference TRBV19 and TRBJ1-2): DGGITQSPKYLFRKEGQNVTLSCEQNLNHDAMYWYRQDPGQGLRLIYYSQIVNDFQKGDIAEGYSVSREKKESFPLTVTSAQKNPTAFYLCAGSIEGRGYTFGSGTRLTVV.

The CDR3 loop is CASSLEQLNTEAFF. The CDR3 DNA reads as TGCGCCAGCAGCTTGGAACAGTTGAACACTGAAGCTTTCTTT. The chain links TRBV5-1 to TRBJ1-1, with D unclear. Germline CDR1 reads SGHRS; CDR2 reads YFSETQ. The CDR3 loop spans 14 amino acids. V lost 0 bases and J lost 0, with 6 bases in between.

The rearrangement joins TRBV2 to TRBJ1-2; weak D call: TRBD1 (5 bases). Per the germline V gene, CDR1 is SNHLY and CDR2 is FYNNEI. The germline V and J ends were trimmed by 6 bases and 5 bases, with 16 bases remaining between them. The CDR3 extends over 14 amino acids. The CDR3 sequence is CASRGDGQGYGYTF. As DNA, the CDR3 is TGTGCCAGCAGGGGGGACGGGCAAGGATATGGCTACACCTTC.

The chain has TRBV12-3 or TRBV12-4 and TRBJ1-2; D gene uncertain. V lost 2 bases and J 1 base, leaving 17 bases between the germline ends. The CDR3 is 17 residues long. The CDR3 loop reads CASSLTDPGQDNYGYTF. DNA of the CDR3: TGTGCCAGCAGTTTAACCGACCCCGGGCAGGATAACTATGGCTACACCTTC.